Listed below are T cell receptor beta chains from one sample, sequenced in a study of blood T cell repertoires in COVID-19. TCRdb's copy holds only in-frame clones and misses some; the assay was immunoSEQ multiplex PCR. The repertoire consists of 200,000 to 250,000 clones, with around 90% occurring once and the leading ten covering around 0.83%. Specimen: peripheral blood. The receptors derive from a young man with COVID-19, enrolled during active disease. CDR3s include the opening cysteine and the closing phenylalanine or tryptophan.

CDR3 protein	CDR3 length	V gene	J gene
CASSPIRQGGGYTF	14	TRBV3-1/TRBV3-2	TRBJ1-2
CASSIEPGNTEAFF	14	TRBV19	TRBJ1-1
CASSFISGTGNYGYTF	16	TRBV27	TRBJ1-2
CASSLGDRGLYEQYF	15	TRBV5-1	TRBJ2-7
CASSLDQVGYGYTF	14	TRBV7-2	TRBJ1-2
CASSEWDGAPNTEAFF	16	TRBV6-1	TRBJ1-1
CASSQDSGALANYGYTF	17	TRBV4-1	TRBJ1-2
CASSAQGHGYTF	12	TRBV12-3/TRBV12-4	TRBJ1-2
CASQFSGDRGHNTEAFF	17	TRBV7-9	TRBJ1-1
CASGLATKDSNQPQHF	16	TRBV12-5	TRBJ1-5
CASRGTLIGYTF	12	TRBV2	TRBJ1-2
CASSLGPGGEAFF	13	TRBV11-2	TRBJ1-1
CASSADRVANEKLFF	15	TRBV2	TRBJ1-4
CASSQDRDTEAFF	13	TRBV4-2	TRBJ1-1
CASRDGQNYGYTF	13	TRBV28	TRBJ1-2
CSVSRGPNTEAFF	13	TRBV29-1	TRBJ1-1
CASSLDRGHSPLHF	14	TRBV7-9	TRBJ1-6
CASSTGQGAGETQYF	15	TRBV6-5	TRBJ2-5
CASSTQRGPKPEQFF	15	TRBV7-9	TRBJ2-1
CASSLRSLYEQYF	13	TRBV27	TRBJ2-7
CASSRQGASETQYF	14	TRBV6-5	TRBJ2-5
CASSPRQVEEAEAFF	15	TRBV3-1/TRBV3-2	TRBJ1-1
CATHSFNEQFF	11	TRBV5-4	TRBJ2-1
CASSNGLGANVLTF	14	TRBV27	TRBJ2-6
CASSLRRGESPLHF	14	TRBV7-3	TRBJ1-6
CSVENPLAGGWNEQFF	16	TRBV29-1	TRBJ2-1
CSVVDGGYMSYTF	13	TRBV29-1	TRBJ1-2
CASSLGTGSTGELFF	15	TRBV5-4	TRBJ2-2
CASSVYSGAEETQYF	15	TRBV9	TRBJ2-5
CASSSRTGALLDNSPLHF	18	TRBV4-1	TRBJ1-6
CAIRETETQETQYF	14	TRBV10-3	TRBJ2-5
CASSLLGLAGDTQYF	15	TRBV3-1/TRBV3-2	TRBJ2-3
CASSQGSRGGTDTQYF	16	TRBV3-1/TRBV3-2	TRBJ2-3
CASSFTLGTDSEQFF	15	TRBV7-6	TRBJ2-1